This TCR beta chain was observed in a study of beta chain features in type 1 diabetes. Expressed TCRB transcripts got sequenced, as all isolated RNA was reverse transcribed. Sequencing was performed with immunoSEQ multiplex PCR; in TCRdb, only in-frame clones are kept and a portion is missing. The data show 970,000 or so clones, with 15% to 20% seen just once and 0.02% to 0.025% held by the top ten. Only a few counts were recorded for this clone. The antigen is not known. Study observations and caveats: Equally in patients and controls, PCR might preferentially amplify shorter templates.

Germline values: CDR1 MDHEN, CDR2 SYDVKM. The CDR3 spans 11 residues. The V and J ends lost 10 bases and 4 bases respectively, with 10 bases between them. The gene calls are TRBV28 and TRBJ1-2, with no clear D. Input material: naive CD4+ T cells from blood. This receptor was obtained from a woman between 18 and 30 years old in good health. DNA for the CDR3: TGTGCCACCGGCCAGCCCTATGGCTACACCTTC. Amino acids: CATGQPYGYTF.